Detailed here is one T cell receptor (beta chain). What it binds is unknown. This specimen comes from a study of a mutant IDH1 vaccine in newly diagnosed glioma. Study information: Vaccines began 4-6 weeks after radiotherapy alone, or with temozolomide cycles.

The J segment lost 0 bases and the V segment lost 2 bases, leaving 5 bases of the junction unmatched. The CDR3 covers 16 residues. Germline values: CDR1 SGDLS, CDR2 YYNGEE. Some clones are missing from TCRdb's copy, which holds only in-frame ones; the method was immunoSEQ multiplex PCR. The table includes around 40,000 clones, about 83% detected once. Time point specified: week 11, during vaccination. Topical imiquimod accompanied each vaccine dose, which consisted of 300 ug of mutant IDH1 20-mer peptide. The sample was PBMCs, taken from a glioma patient whose treatment included an IDH1 peptide vaccine. This receptor was identified in a man aged 35-49 years with glioma. This chain uses TRBV9 with TRBJ2-1, with TRBD2 matching 7 bases. The chain's CDR3 is CASSVALAASYNEQFF. CDR3 in DNA: TGTGCCAGCAGCGTCGCGCTAGCGGCCTCCTACAATGAGCAGTTCTTC.